Listed here is a single TCR beta chain. The target antigen is unknown. Presence of unique molecular identifiers characterized the TCR beta cDNA libraries. It was from about 1 to 10 million T cells that 500,000 to 600,000 cDNA molecules came. TCRdb passed the PCR reads through MiXCR, listing each CDR3 protein once. The sample contains hundreds of thousands of distinct CDR3 sequences, around 60% of which appear only once. This sample stems from a study of post-analysis software for immune sequencing data. Study as a whole: Both relapsing-remitting and secondary progressive multiple sclerosis featured among the disease courses, as did progressive-relapsing multiple sclerosis. General study findings and limits: Four to six TRBV segments appeared more often in patients than in controls, and TRBV5-6, TRBV5-1 and TRBV20-1 were among these. When compared against controls, multiple sclerosis patients showed significantly lower normalized Chao1 diversity.

This CDR3 comprises 12 residues. The sequenced material came from blood. The sequence was collected from a girl aged 2 to 9 with multiple sclerosis. V and J are TRBV12-3 or TRBV12-4 and TRBJ2-7; D not certain. The end of the DNA aligns better with TRBJ2-5, so the J call may be wrong. The CDR3 loop reads CASSFVRETQYF. In DNA form, the CDR3 reads TGTGCCAGCAGTTTCGTCCGGGAGACCCAGTACTTC.